Sequencing of this T cell receptor beta chain was carried out in a study of cytomegalovirus exposure and HLA in healthy donors. Whole-study context: The same platform was used for the approximately 120 validation repertoires as for the roughly 670 first-cohort repertoires, as reported in a later analysis.

Using immunoSEQ multiplex PCR, the repertoire was profiled, and TCRdb retains in-frame clones only, with some absent. The repertoire holds about 360,000 clones, more than 80% seen once, with over 0.75% in the top ten. Per germline, CDR1 WNHNN and CDR2 SYGVQD (reference sequence). With 6 bases clipped from V and 13 bases from J, the junction kept 12 bases outside the gene matches. The CDR3 extends over 15 amino acids. The specimen sequenced was PBMCs. The origin of this receptor is a woman aged 18-29 years in good health and CMV-seronegative. The V gene is TRBV10-1, the J gene TRBJ2-1; 13 nucleotides match TRBD2. The CDR3 nucleotides are TGCGCCAGCAGCCCCTACCGGACTAGCGGGGGCCCCCAGTTCTTC. Protein: CASSPYRTSGGPQFF.